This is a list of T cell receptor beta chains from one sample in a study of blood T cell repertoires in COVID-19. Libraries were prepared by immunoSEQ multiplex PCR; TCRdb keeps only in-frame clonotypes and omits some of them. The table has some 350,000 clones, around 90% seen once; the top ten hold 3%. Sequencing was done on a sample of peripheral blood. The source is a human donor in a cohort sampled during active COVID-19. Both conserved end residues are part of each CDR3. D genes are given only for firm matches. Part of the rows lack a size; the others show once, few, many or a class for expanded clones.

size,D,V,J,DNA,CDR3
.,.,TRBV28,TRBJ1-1,TGTGCCAGCAGTTTACAGGGGAACACTGAAGCTTTCTTT,CASSLQGNTEAFF
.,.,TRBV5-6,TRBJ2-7,TGTGCCAGCAGCTTTGTTGGGAGCTCCTACGAGCAGTACTTC,CASSFVGSSYEQYF
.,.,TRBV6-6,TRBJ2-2,TGTGCCAGCAGTTACTCCTCGGCTAGGGAGTCCGGGGAGCTGTTTTTT,CASSYSSARESGELFF
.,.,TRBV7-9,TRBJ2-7,TGTGCCAGCAGCTTTGGGGCGAGAGTTGAGCAGTACTTC,CASSFGARVEQYF
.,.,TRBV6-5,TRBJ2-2,TGTGCCAGCAGTTACCAGCAGGGGTTCACCGGGGAGCTGTTTTTT,CASSYQQGFTGELFF
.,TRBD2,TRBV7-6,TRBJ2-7,TGTGCCAGCAGCCGACGGTGGGAGGGCCTCGACGAGCAGTACTTC,CASSRRWEGLDEQYF
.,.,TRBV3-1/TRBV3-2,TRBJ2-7,TGTGCCAGCAGCCAGGGCAGGCCCACCTACGAGCAGTACTTC,CASSQGRPTYEQYF
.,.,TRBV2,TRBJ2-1,TGTGCCAGCAGCCTGAAGTGGGGCGGGTTCTTC,CASSLKWGGFF
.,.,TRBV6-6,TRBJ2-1,TGTGCCAGCAGCCCGGGACTCCGAGAGCAGTTCTTC,CASSPGLREQFF
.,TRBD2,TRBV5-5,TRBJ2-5,TGTGCCAGCAGCTTACCACTAGCGGGGGAGACCCAGTACTTC,CASSLPLAGETQYF
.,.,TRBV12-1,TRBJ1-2,TGTGCCAGCAGCCCCGGGACAGACTATGGCTACACCTTC,CASSPGTDYGYTF
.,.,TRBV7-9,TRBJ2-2,TGTGCCAGCAGCTTATTAACCGGGGAGCTGTTTTTT,CASSLLTGELFF
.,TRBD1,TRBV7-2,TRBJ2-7,TGTGCCAGCAGCCTGGACAGGGGGCCCTACGAGCAGTACTTC,CASSLDRGPYEQYF
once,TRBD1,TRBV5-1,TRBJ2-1,TGCGCCAGCAGCTTTCCGGGACAGGGGGAGCGGTCCTACAATGAGCAGTTCTTC,CASSFPGQGERSYNEQFF
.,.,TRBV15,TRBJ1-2,TGTGCCACCAGCAGAGGGTTGTCCTTAATAGCTGGCTACACCTTC,CATSRGLSLIAGYTF
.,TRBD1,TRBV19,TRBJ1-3,TGTGCCAGTAGGGACAGGGAGGCTGGAAACACCATATATTTT,CASRDREAGNTIYF
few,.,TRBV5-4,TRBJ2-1,TGTGCCAGCAGCGAAACGGGAGTACCTGAGCAGTTCTTC,CASSETGVPEQFF
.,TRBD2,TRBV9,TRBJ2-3,TGTGCCAGCAGCGTAGACGGGAGGGGGGGACGACCTGGCACAGATACGCAGTATTTT,CASSVDGRGGRPGTDTQYF
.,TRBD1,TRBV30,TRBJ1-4,TGTGCCTGGAGTCGAGACAGGGACAATGAAAAACTGTTTTTT,CAWSRDRDNEKLFF
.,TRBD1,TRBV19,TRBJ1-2,TGTGCCAGTAGTAAGGGACAGGGGGTGTTCGTCTATGGCTACACCTTC,CASSKGQGVFVYGYTF
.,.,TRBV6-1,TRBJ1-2,TGTGCCAGCAGTGAAAATTATGGGGAGATTAACTATGGCTACACCTTC,CASSENYGEINYGYTF
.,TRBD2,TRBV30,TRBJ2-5,TGTGCCTGCGATAGCGGGGGGTCCTCCTTAAAAGAGACCCAGTACTTC,CACDSGGSSLKETQYF
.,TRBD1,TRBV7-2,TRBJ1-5,TGTGCCAGCAGCCCAGGTACCGGGACAGGCCTAAATCAGCCCCAGCATTTT,CASSPGTGTGLNQPQHF
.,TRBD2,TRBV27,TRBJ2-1,TGTGCCAGCAGTTTAACCGGGGGGGCCCCCTACAATGAGCAGTTCTTC,CASSLTGGAPYNEQFF
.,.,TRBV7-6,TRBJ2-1,TGTGCCAGCAGCTTAGGGCGGCGTAGCTCCTACAATGAGCAGTTCTTC,CASSLGRRSSYNEQFF
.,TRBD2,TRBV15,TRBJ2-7,TGTGCCACCAGCAGAGACGGGGGGTTGCTCTTCGACGAGCAGTACTTC,CATSRDGGLLFDEQYF
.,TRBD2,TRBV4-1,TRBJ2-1,TGCGCCAGCAGCCAAGGGAGTGGACTAGCACCCCGCAATGAGCAGTTCTTC,CASSQGSGLAPRNEQFF
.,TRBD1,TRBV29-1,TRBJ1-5,TGCAGCGTTAAAACCGGGACAGGGTACAATCAGCCCCAGCATTTT,CSVKTGTGYNQPQHF
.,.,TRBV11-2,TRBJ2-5,TGTGCCAGCAGCTTAGGAGGGTTAGGGGAGACCCAGTACTTC,CASSLGGLGETQYF
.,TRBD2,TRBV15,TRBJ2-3,TGTGCCACCAGCAGAGGTAGCGGGGGGGCCGAGGGCACAGATACGCAGTATTTT,CATSRGSGGAEGTDTQYF
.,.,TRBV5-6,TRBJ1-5,TGTGCCAGCAGCTTCAAGGGGCGCGTTCAGCCCCAGCATTTT,CASSFKGRVQPQHF
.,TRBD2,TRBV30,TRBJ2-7,TGTGCCTGGGACCGGCTTTTTGCGAGCGGGAGGCAGAACGAGCAGTACTTC,CAWDRLFASGRQNEQYF
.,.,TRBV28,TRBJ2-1,TGTGCCAGCGGGTCTAGCCTAAAGAACAATGAGCAGTTCTTC,CASGSSLKNNEQFF
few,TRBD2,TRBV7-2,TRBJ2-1,TGTGCCAGCAGCTTGTCCAGCGGGATATACAATGAGCAGTTCTTC,CASSLSSGIYNEQFF
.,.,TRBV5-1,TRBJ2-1,TGCGCCAGCAGCTTGGATTTCGGGAGATACTACAATGAGCAGTTCTTC,CASSLDFGRYYNEQFF
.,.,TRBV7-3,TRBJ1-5,TGTGCCAGCAGCTTAGGGCCAAATCAGCCCCAGCATTTT,CASSLGPNQPQHF
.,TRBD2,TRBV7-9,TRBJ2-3,TGTGCCAGCAGCCCGGGGACTAGCTGGCAGTATTTT,CASSPGTSWQYF
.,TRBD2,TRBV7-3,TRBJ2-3,TGTGCCAGCAGCCGGGGGACTAGCGGGAGCGGCACAGATACGCAGTATTTT,CASSRGTSGSGTDTQYF
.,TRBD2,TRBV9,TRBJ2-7,TGTGCCAGCAGCCCCAGACTAGCTCCCTACGAGCAGTACTTC,CASSPRLAPYEQYF
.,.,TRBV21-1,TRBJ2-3,TGTGCCAGCAGCAAAGCGCTTTGGGTAGTGGGCGGGGAGACAGATACGCAGTATTTT,CASSKALWVVGGETDTQYF
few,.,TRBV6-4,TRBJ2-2,TGTGCCAGCAGTGACAGGGGCCCCCCGAACACCGGGGAGCTGTTTTTT,CASSDRGPPNTGELFF
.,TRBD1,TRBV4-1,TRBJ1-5,TGCGCCAGCAGCCCCCCACAGGGGGCCCAGCATTTT,CASSPPQGAQHF
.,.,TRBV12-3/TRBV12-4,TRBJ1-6,TGTGCCAGCAGTTTGAGAAATTCACCCCTCCACTTT,CASSLRNSPLHF
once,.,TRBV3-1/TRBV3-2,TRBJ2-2,TGTGCCAGCAGCCAAATGCCTAGCGAGCTAACGGACACCGGGGAGCTGTTTTTT,CASSQMPSELTDTGELFF
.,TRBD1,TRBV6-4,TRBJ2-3,TGTGCCAGCAGTGTGGGGACAGGGGGCGGTACAGATACGCAGTATTTT,CASSVGTGGGTDTQYF
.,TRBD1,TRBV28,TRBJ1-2,TGTGCCAGCAGTTTCTTTCGACAGGGGGTTATGTCACGGGGCTACACCTTC,CASSFFRQGVMSRGYTF
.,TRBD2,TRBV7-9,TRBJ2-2,TGTGCCAGCAGCTTAGCCCCTAGCGGGAGTGGGGAGCTGTTTTTT,CASSLAPSGSGELFF
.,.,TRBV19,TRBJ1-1,TGTGCCAGTAGTATCGGTCGGGGGATGAACACTGAAGCTTTCTTT,CASSIGRGMNTEAFF
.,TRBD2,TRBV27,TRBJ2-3,TGTGCCAGCAGTTTAACAGGACTAGCGGCTAGCACAGATACGCAGTATTTT,CASSLTGLAASTDTQYF
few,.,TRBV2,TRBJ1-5,TGTGCCAGCAGTAAAGATGGAGGGAACAATCAGCCCCAGCATTTT,CASSKDGGNNQPQHF
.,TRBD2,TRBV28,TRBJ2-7,TGTGCCAGTACTCTAGCGGGGGCCGCCTACGAGCAGTACTTC,CASTLAGAAYEQYF
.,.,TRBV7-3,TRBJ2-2,TGTGCCAGCAGTTCGCATCCCCGGACTGTGAACACCGGGGAGCTGTTTTTT,CASSSHPRTVNTGELFF
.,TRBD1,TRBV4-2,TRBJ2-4,TGTGCCAGCAGCCAAGATTGGGGACAGGGTCCCTCCAAAAACATTCAGTACTTC,CASSQDWGQGPSKNIQYF
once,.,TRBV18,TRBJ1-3,TGTGCCAGCTCACCTGGGCAGACTAGAAACACCATATATTTT,CASSPGQTRNTIYF